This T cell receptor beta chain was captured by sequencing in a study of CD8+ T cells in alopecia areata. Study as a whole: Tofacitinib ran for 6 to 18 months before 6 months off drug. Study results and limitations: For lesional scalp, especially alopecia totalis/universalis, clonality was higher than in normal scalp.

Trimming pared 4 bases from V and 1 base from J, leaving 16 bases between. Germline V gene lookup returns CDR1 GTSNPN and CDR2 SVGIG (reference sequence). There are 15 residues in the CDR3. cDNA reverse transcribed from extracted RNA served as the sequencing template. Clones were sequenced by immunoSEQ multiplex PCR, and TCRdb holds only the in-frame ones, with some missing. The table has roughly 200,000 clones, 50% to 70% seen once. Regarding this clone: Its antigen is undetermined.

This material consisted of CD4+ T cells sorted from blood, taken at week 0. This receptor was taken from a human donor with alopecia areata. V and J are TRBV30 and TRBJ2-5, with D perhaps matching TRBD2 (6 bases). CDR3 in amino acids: CAWMPGQRAQETQYF. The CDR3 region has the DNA TGTGCCTGGATGCCAGGCCAGCGGGCCCAAGAGACCCAGTACTTC.